The 17 T cell receptor beta chains in this list originate from one sample, sequenced in a study of blood T cell repertoires in COVID-19. The assay was immunoSEQ multiplex PCR, and TCRdb's table has in-frame clones only and misses some. The sample holds more than 120,000 clones; over 75% are singletons and the top ten take 3.9%. The sequencing input was PBMCs or T cells enriched from blood (not recorded which). The receptors were sampled from a man in his forties or fifties in a cohort exposed to, infected with or recovered from COVID-19 (not recorded which).

The genes are TRBV7-9 and TRBJ2-1; D might be TRBD2 (5 bases). CDR1 is SEHNR and CDR2 is FQNEAQ in the germline V gene (reference sequence). Deletions cut 6 bases from V and 4 bases from J, with 13 bases between. This CDR3 region has 14 residues. The CDR3 DNA reads as TGTGCCAGCAGTCCAGAGGGATTTTACAATGAGCAGTTCTTC. It specifies CASSPEGFYNEQFF.

This chain links TRBV19 with TRBJ1-5; TRBD1 aligns across 10 bases. Germline assignment: CDR1 LNHDA and CDR2 SQIVND (reference sequence). Unmatched junction bases numbered 7, after V lost 3 bases and J lost 8 bases. The CDR3 is made up of 15 amino acids. CDR3 in amino acids: CASSMTGGRSEPQHF. DNA for the CDR3: TGTGCCAGTAGTATGACAGGGGGCCGCTCAGAGCCCCAGCATTTT.

The chain joins TRBV18 to TRBJ1-4, with 7 bases identical to TRBD1. The CDR3 extends over 12 amino acids. The V gene end was trimmed by 6 bases and the J gene end by 8 bases; junction bases not matched to a gene: 3. Germline V gene data show CDR1 as KGHSH and CDR2 as LQKENI. The CDR3 protein is CASSPDREKLFF. The CDR3 DNA sequence: TGTGCCAGCTCCCCGGACAGGGAAAAACTGTTTTTT.

CDR3 residues: CASSRTDRVRGEQYF. The CDR3 nucleotides read TGCGCCAGCAGCCGGACCGACAGGGTTCGGGGCGAGCAGTACTTC. This sequence joins TRBV5-1 and TRBJ2-7, with 7 bases identical to TRBD1. Germline CDR1 is SGHRS and CDR2 is YFSETQ. The CDR3 totals 15 residues. V dropped 4 bases and J dropped 6; count of bases not matched to a gene: 13.

This chain joins TRBV5-1 and TRBJ2-7; 9 nucleotides line up with TRBD2. J gave up 2 bases and V 3 bases, and 6 bases lay outside the gene matches. This CDR3 has 15 amino acids. CDR1 is SGHRS and CDR2 is YFSETQ in the germline V gene. The DNA for the CDR3 is TGCGCCAGCAGCTCGACTAGCGGAGCCCCCTACGAGCAGTACTTC. Its protein is CASSSTSGAPYEQYF.

V is TRBV10-3 and J is TRBJ2-1; 11 bases are shared with TRBD2. Germline V CDR1 and CDR2: ENHRY, SYGVKD. Trimming took 1 base from V and 4 from J; bases not matched to a gene: 12. CDR3 size: 19 residues. CDR3 amino acids: CAISEFLRHRLAGYNEQFF. In DNA, the CDR3 is TGTGCCATCAGTGAGTTTCTTAGGCATCGACTAGCGGGGTACAATGAGCAGTTCTTC.

The chain joins TRBV15 to TRBJ2-1; TRBD2 aligns across 8 bases. V gave up 0 bases and J gave up 7 bases; unmatched junction bases: 14. The CDR3 is 18 residues long. Germline CDR1 LNHNV, CDR2 YYDKDF (reference sequence). CDR3 protein: CATSRDGSAGVSTNEQFF. The CDR3 region has the DNA TGTGCCACCAGCAGAGACGGTTCAGCGGGGGTATCTACGAATGAGCAGTTCTTC.

The chain is built from TRBV30 and TRBJ1-4; D not resolved. The CDR3 totals 13 residues. Trimming stripped 4 bases from V and 8 bases from J, with 14 bases between. Germline assignment: CDR1 GTSNPN and CDR2 SVGIG (reference sequence). CDR3 nucleotide sequence: TGTGCCTGGAAAGACGATTCGAGGGAAAAACTGTTTTTT. It specifies CAWKDDSREKLFF.

The chain employs TRBV6-6 and TRBJ2-7, with D perhaps TRBD2 (5 bases). Germline-derived CDR1 and CDR2 are MNHNY and SVGAGI (reference sequence). The CDR3 is 16 residues long. Between the trimmed V and J ends, which lost 6 bases and 0 bases, there was a span of 18 bases. CDR3 bases: TGTGCCAGCAGGGCCTCTCTAGCTGGGTCCTCCTACGAGCAGTACTTC. Amino acids: CASRASLAGSSYEQYF.

The rearrangement uses TRBV9 and TRBJ1-1; D is possibly TRBD1 (6 bases). The CDR3 is made up of 13 amino acids. CDR1 is SGDLS, CDR2 YYNGEE, per germline. Trimming cost V 3 bases and J 3 bases, with 9 bases left between them. As DNA, the CDR3 is TGTGCCAGCAGCGAGGGGGGGTACACTGAAGCTTTCTTT. Amino acid sequence: CASSEGGYTEAFF.

V is TRBV15 and J is TRBJ1-6, with D possibly being TRBD1 (6 bases). The CDR3 length is 14 residues. Germline CDR1 LNHNV, CDR2 YYDKDF (reference sequence). Trimming removed 4 bases from V and 8 bases from J, with 12 bases in between. The CDR3 spells CATSIRQVDSPLHF. The CDR3 coding sequence is TGTGCCACCAGCATTAGACAGGTCGATTCACCCCTCCACTTT.

This clone was seen a single time. The chain recombines TRBV6-5 with TRBJ1-2; possibly TRBD1 for D (5 bases). This CDR3 contains 15 residues. V gave up 4 bases and J gave up 4 bases, with 16 bases separating them. The germline V gene has CDR1 MNHEY and CDR2 SVGAGI. In DNA form, the CDR3 reads TGTGCCAGCAGTTCGTCTGGGGGAGGAACCTATGGCTACACCTTC. Amino acids: CASSSSGGGTYGYTF.

The chain links TRBV19 to TRBJ2-3; maybe TRBD2 (5 bases). Trimming stripped 1 base from V and 2 bases from J, with 10 bases between. This CDR3 contains 15 residues. From germline, CDR1 is LNHDA and CDR2 SQIVND (reference sequence). CDR3 loop: CASSIGGIATDTQYF. CDR3 nucleotides: TGTGCCAGTAGTATAGGAGGGATTGCCACAGATACGCAGTATTTT. The full variable domain, with the rest looked up from reference TRBV19 and TRBJ2-3, is DGGITQSPKYLFRKEGQNVTLSCEQNLNHDAMYWYRQDPGQGLRLIYYSQIVNDFQKGDIAEGYSVSREKKESFPLTVTSAQKNPTAFYLCASSIGGIATDTQYFGPGTRLTVL.

The chain uses TRBV6-1 and TRBJ2-7; D gene ambiguous. The CDR3 contains 16 residues. The V and J ends lost 3 bases and 4 bases respectively, with 19 bases between them. From germline, CDR1 is MNHNS and CDR2 SASEGT. Written as DNA, the CDR3 is TGTGCCAGCAGTGAGGCGGCCTATATAGGCCGGTACGAGCAGTACTTC. The encoded protein is CASSEAAYIGRYEQYF.

The rearrangement links TRBV11-2 to TRBJ2-1, with 13 bases aligning to TRBD2. Trimming at V came to 6 bases and at J to 8 bases, leaving 7 bases not matched to a gene. Germline loops: CDR1 SGHAT, CDR2 FQNNGV. The CDR3 contains 15 residues. This CDR3 is CASSLLAGGLDEQFF. CDR3 coding DNA: TGTGCCAGCAGTTTACTAGCGGGGGGGTTGGATGAGCAGTTCTTC.

The chain carries TRBV6-5 and TRBJ1-2; possible D gene TRBD1, 5 bases. V lost 2 bases and J 8 bases, leaving 9 bases between the germline ends. This CDR3 contains 12 residues. Germline V gene lookup returns CDR1 MNHEY and CDR2 SVGAGI. CDR3 protein: CASSYNRTGYTF. In DNA, the CDR3 is TGTGCCAGCAGTTACAACAGGACCGGCTACACCTTC.

The chain combines TRBV21-1 with TRBJ1-5; TRBD1 was called by the table and not checked on the DNA. TRBV21-1 is labeled a pseudogene. The CDR3 covers 13 residues. The CDR3 coding sequence is TGTGCCAGCACCCACAGGAGAGGACAGCCCCAGCATTTT. It encodes CASTHRRGQPQHF.